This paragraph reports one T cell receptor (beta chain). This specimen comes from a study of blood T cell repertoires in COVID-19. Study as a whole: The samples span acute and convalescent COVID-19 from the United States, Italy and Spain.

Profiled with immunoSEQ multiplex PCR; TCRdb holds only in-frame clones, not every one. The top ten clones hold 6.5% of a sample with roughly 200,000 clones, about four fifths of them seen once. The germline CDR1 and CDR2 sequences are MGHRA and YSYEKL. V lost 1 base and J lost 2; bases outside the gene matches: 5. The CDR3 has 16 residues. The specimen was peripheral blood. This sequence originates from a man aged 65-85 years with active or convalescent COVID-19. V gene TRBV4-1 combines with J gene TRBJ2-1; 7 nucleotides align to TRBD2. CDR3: CASSQGSSGTYNEQFF. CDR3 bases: TGCGCCAGCAGCCAAGGTTCTAGCGGAACCTACAATGAGCAGTTCTTC.